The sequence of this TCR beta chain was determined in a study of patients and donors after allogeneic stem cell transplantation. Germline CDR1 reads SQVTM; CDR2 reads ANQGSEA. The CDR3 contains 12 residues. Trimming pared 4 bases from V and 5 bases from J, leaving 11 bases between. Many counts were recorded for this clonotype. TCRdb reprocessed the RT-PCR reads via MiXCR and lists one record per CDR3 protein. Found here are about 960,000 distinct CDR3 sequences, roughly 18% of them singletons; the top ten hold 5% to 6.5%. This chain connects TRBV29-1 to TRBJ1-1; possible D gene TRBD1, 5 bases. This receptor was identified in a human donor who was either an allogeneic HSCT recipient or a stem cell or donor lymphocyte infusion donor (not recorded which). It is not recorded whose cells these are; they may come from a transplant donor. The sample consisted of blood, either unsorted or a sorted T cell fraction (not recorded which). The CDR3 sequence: CSVVRGGTEAFF. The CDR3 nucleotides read TGCAGCGTTGTTAGGGGCGGGACTGAAGCTTTCTTT. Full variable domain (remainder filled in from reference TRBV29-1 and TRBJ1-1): SAVISQKPSRDICQRGTSLTIQCQVDSQVTMMFWYRQQPGQSLTLIATANQGSEATYESGFVIDKFPISRPNLTFSTLTVSNMSPEDSSIYLCSVVRGGTEAFFGQGTRLTVV.